The source of this T cell receptor (beta chain) is a study of T cells after yellow fever vaccination. Overall study results and limits: Contaminating bulk clonotypes could be abundant in FACS-sorted repertoires.

In this sample, this clonotype turned up a few times. Its cognate antigen is unknown. TCRdb re-called the 5' RACE reads with MiXCR, one entry per CDR3 protein. Of 450,000 to 550,000 distinct CDR3 sequences in the sample, roughly a fifth were seen once. The CDR3 runs to 14 residues. Germline CDR1 reads SGHTS; CDR2 reads YDEGEE. Trimming removed 4 bases at V and 4 bases at J, with 14 bases between. V is TRBV5-8 and J is TRBJ1-1; D unresolved. The TCR was taken from a man between 18 and 35 years old who received the YFV17D yellow fever vaccine. The sample was PBMCs, taken more than 20 days after the first yellow fever vaccination. In DNA form, the CDR3 reads TGTGCCAGCAGCAGATCCCCGGGGAGCACTGAAGCTTTCTTT. This translates into CASSRSPGSTEAFF.